Below, 4 T cell receptor beta chains from the same sample are listed, as sequenced in a study of cytomegalovirus exposure and HLA in healthy donors. Some clones are missing from TCRdb's copy, which holds only in-frame ones; the method was immunoSEQ multiplex PCR. The table lists approximately 200,000 clones, 80% to 90% of them singletons. Sequencing was done on a sample of PBMCs. These receptors came from a woman younger than 45 in good health and CMV-seropositive.

This clone is a singleton in its sample. This chain links TRBV2 with TRBJ1-4, with D perhaps matching TRBD1 (6 bases). The CDR3 covers 19 residues. The germline gives CDR1 SNHLY, CDR2 FYNNEI. The germline V and J ends were trimmed by 6 bases and 2 bases, with 25 bases remaining between them. CDR3 DNA sequence: TGTGCCAGCAGGAAGGGTACCGGGACAATCTTAGTTACTAATGAAAAACTGTTTTTT. It codes for CASRKGTGTILVTNEKLFF.

This clone was recorded once. The chain joins TRBV6-5 to TRBJ2-3; no definite D call. Germline V gene lookup returns CDR1 MNHEY and CDR2 SVGAGI. The CDR3 runs to 13 residues. V was pared by 2 bases and J by 5 bases, with 8 bases between. The CDR3 DNA is TGTGCCAGCAGTTACACCCCGGGAGATACGCAGTATTTT. It specifies CASSYTPGDTQYF.

The genes are TRBV2 and TRBJ2-7; D is undetermined. This CDR3 is 13 amino acids long. CDR1 SNHLY and CDR2 FYNNEI come from the germline V gene. Between the trimmed V and J ends, which lost 2 bases and 3 bases, there was a span of 8 bases. The chain's CDR3 is CASSERLFYEQYF. The CDR3 nucleotides are TGTGCCAGCAGTGAAAGACTCTTCTACGAGCAGTACTTC.

In its sample, this clone was seen a few times. This chain connects TRBV18 to TRBJ1-3; no reliable D call. This CDR3 spans 16 amino acids. V was trimmed by 3 bases and J by 0 bases, leaving 12 bases between them. CDR1 KGHSH and CDR2 LQKENI come from the germline V gene. Written as DNA, the CDR3 is TGTGCCAGCTCACCCCTCCCGGCGGACTCTGGAAACACCATATATTTT. It encodes CASSPLPADSGNTIYF.